One T cell receptor beta chain is described in this entry. The target of this receptor is not known. No much larger clone is present one base from it, and per-base qualities are unavailable. The cohort consisted of hundreds of healthy bone marrow donors. At the time of sampling, every cohort member was nominally healthy, though immune exposures that went unrecorded were likely present. The donor tested CMV seronegative, placing the donor among the 300 to 400 seronegative members of the cohort. A peripheral blood sample was collected from each donor, and TCR beta sequencing was performed on peripheral blood mononuclear cells. Genomic DNA extraction from the blood cell samples was performed with the Qiagen DNeasy Blood Extraction Kit. Receptors were amplified or captured by the immunoSEQ multiplex PCR assay. A mixture of 60 forward primers for TCR Vbeta segments and 13 reverse primers for TCR Jbeta segments was used in the multiplex PCR. The CDR3 region of rearranged TCR beta genes was amplified from genomic DNA with a multiplex PCR assay. The Illumina HiSeq System was used to sequence the amplified TCR beta libraries as 87-base-pair reads. On the study's bioinformatics: Across the 600 to 700 repertoires, a later analysis counted 78 million or so unique TCR beta chains, approximately 12 million of which were shared by at least two donors. To remove PCR and sequencing errors, raw reads were error-corrected and collapsed into unique sequences using a nearest-neighbor algorithm that merged closely related sequences. To assign V, D and J gene segments, CDR3 sequences were aligned to IMGT reference sequences. Each retained sequence needed at least a six-nucleotide match to both a V gene segment and a J gene segment. A rearrangement counted as productive if the CDR3 had no stop codons and remained in frame with V and J, and every other rearrangement counted as non-productive. Following IMGT convention, CDR3 was defined as the stretch from the second conserved V-encoded cysteine to the conserved J-encoded phenylalanine. The earlier analysis of fewer than 700 of the donors excluded sequences that lacked an unambiguous match to a single V gene segment. In an earlier analysis of some 590 of the donors, a V segment was called functional when productive rearrangements were above 56.7%, and segregating when the standard deviation between donors exceeded 5%. A statistical classification framework was built to diagnose cytomegalovirus status from the catalog of TCR beta chain sequences. A later analysis assigned V and J genes by comparing TCR nucleotide sequences with IMGT/GENE-DB human TR gene sequences. The TCRdist pipeline was used in a later analysis to assign CDR3 sequences and most-parsimonious VDJ recombination scenarios. A later analysis defined each TCR beta chain by its CDR3 amino acid sequence plus V-gene family, and excluded reads lacking a unique V-gene family. As a way to deal with suspected cross-contamination and a sequencing artifact, a later analysis dropped hundreds of nucleotide sequences that were highly shared and had low generation probability. A later analysis calculated a clonal expansion index for each public chain from normalized within-repertoire ranks of inferred template counts. A later analysis computed generation probabilities with a VDJ recombination model fitted to out-of-frame rearrangements, and checked the results against IGoR. Hypergeometric tests were used in a later analysis to score TCR-TCR, TCR-HLA and TCR-CMV co-occurrence, with a repertoire-size bias correction applied to the TCR pairs. False discovery rates were estimated in a later analysis by permuting HLA or CMV assignments 20 times. In a later analysis, co-occurring TCRs were grouped with DBSCAN, and TCRdist sequence similarity was added when clustering was performed within HLA-allele-positive subsets. Repertoires with fewer than 30,000 or more than 120,000 public chains, plus five repertoires with anomalous nucleotide sharing, were excluded from co-occurrence clustering. The immuneACCESS repertoire file appears here via TCRdb, limited to in-frame rearrangements. These files lack a portion of the clones; in checked studies, under half of the deficit traces to unresolved V genes, and the cause of the others is not known. D and trimming were read from the DNA, whereas the V and J calls and clone size are those reported in that table. In all, the sample holds some 200,000 clones, and about 90% of those were seen once. The leading ten clones occupy 0.2% to 0.3% of the sample.

CDR1 and CDR2 were assigned from the germline V gene as SGHTA and FQGNSA. From V the trimming removes 5 bases and from J it removes 4 bases, while the gene matches leave 11 bases of the junction unaccounted for. Spanning cysteine to phenylalanine, the CDR3 consists of 16 amino acids. Just the 48-base CDR3 DNA is kept, in frame starting at base 1. The sample comes from a study of cytomegalovirus exposure and HLA in healthy donors (dated by TCRdb to about 2017). As for the study more broadly: In an earlier analysis of approximately 500 of the donors, 276 Gb of sequence data and about 110 million unique TCR beta sequences from roughly 200 million T cells were reported. A later genetic analysis took genome-wide SNP genotypes for 398 of the 666 donors and used that subset as a discovery cohort. Class I and class II HLA loci were covered by the typing at four-digit resolution. The study aimed to test whether signatures of past pathogen exposure could be identified by cataloging public T cell receptors. The number of typed donors differed by locus: about 629-630 for A, B, C, DRB1 and DQB1; roughly 510 for DQA1; some 590 for DPA1; and roughly 450 for DPB1. Donor age, sex, ethnicity and CMV serostatus were collected together with the repertoire data. Using immunosequencing, the study profiled T cell repertoires from around 680 subjects and related those repertoires to cytomegalovirus serostatus. To decide whether each TCR beta V gene segment behaved as functional or pseudogenic, an earlier analysis of over 500 of the donors relied on high-throughput TCR beta sequencing. In addition to the first cohort of 650 to 750 subjects, a separate validation cohort of 120 different subjects was used. Rather than using new phenotypic data, the later analysis identified candidate immune exposures from TCR beta sequences and from how often those sequences occurred across donors. The study combined high-throughput TCR immunosequencing, statistical association of individual TCRs with disease status, and machine learning to predict cytomegalovirus infection status. Across approximately 420 genotyped donors of the cohort, an average of approximately 240,000 unique TCR beta nucleotide sequences per donor were sequenced, and roughly a sixth of those sequences were non-productive. Four or five DR-DQ haplotypes were handled as single units for association and clustering because linkage in the cohort was strong. A later analysis re-analyzed previously published TCR beta repertoires from 500 to 700 donors and added high-resolution HLA genotyping to study TCR occurrence patterns. Of the roughly 400 genotyped donors, 75% to 85% were placed in the genetic ancestry cluster associated with self-reported Caucasian donors. Every discovery cohort repertoire had been produced on one sequencing platform. Around 330 gigabases of sequencing data and 70 million to 100 million unique TCR sequences made up an early release that covered approximately 620 HLA-typed donors.

Beyond this particular receptor, the publication reports: The 87-base-pair reads could not distinguish some IMGT-functional V segments, including TRBV6-2 and TRBV6-3, so those segments were excluded. According to a later genetic analysis, donors in an Asian-associated ancestry cluster had fewer N-insertions in productive TCRs than the approximately 700-donor mean. In vitro tests confirmed that three of the cytomegalovirus-associated TCR beta chains recognize cytomegalovirus antigens. According to a later analysis, parvovirus B19, influenza, CMV and Epstein-Barr virus appeared linked to several top co-occurrence clusters. Most TCR sequences were observed very rarely across donors, whereas some public TCRs were present in many individuals. An association between a missense DCLRE1C variant and V-gene and J-gene trimming of TCR beta chains was found in a later genetic analysis and replicated in an independent cohort. A further reported finding was that TCR beta sequences accurately predicted the HLA-A and HLA-B alleles for most subjects in the first cohort. According to the authors, the approach could potentially be generalized to other disease states and immunological phenotypes. In a later analysis, TCR association rates were found to vary across HLA loci, with the most associated TCRs seen for DRB1 alleles and the fewest for HLA-C alleles. An earlier analysis of approximately 540 of the donors showed that most TCR beta V segments appeared in productive rearrangements either about 87% or about 30% of the time, which broadly matched IMGT annotations. The study listed 150 to 200 TCR beta chains as associated with cytomegalovirus. Only TCR beta chains were sequenced in this cohort, and the absence of alpha or paired-chain data limited detectable features. Correlated functional status among segregating V segments might reflect linkage disequilibrium, but an unknown experimental factor could not be ruled out. In a later analysis, HLA-associated TCR beta chains showed more clonal expansion and lower generation probabilities than non-associated chains that were equally common. The only immune exposure information available for the cohort was CMV serostatus. About 17 rarely observed V segments, including chromosome 9 orphons, were excluded from the earlier analysis of just under 600 of the donors because counts were too low. Specific HLA alleles were associated with 15,000 to 20,000 TCR beta sequences at a false discovery rate of 0.05 in a later analysis. When HLA alleles, especially DR and DQ, strongly co-occurred, attributing TCR associations to individual alleles was difficult. A later analysis found that most CMV-associated TCR beta chains appeared HLA-restricted, with HLA associations seemingly driven largely by CMV exposure. In both the original and validation cohorts, the classifier was reported to diagnose cytomegalovirus status with high specificity and sensitivity. Because some donors lacked HLA typing at each locus, the association tests relied only on the typed subset. A group of highly shared sequence variants was considered likely to be a technical artifact of the sequencing pipeline. Roughly uniform sequencing depth across donors was assumed in presence/absence analyses, although this assumption may not hold.

This chain is built from TRBV7-2 and TRBJ2-7; a stretch of 10 junction bases matches TRBD2. Sequencing was done on a sample of PBMCs. This receptor was taken from a girl under three years old in good health and CMV-seronegative. The sequenced DNA is TGTGCCAGCAGCGGTCAAAGCGGGAGGGCGGGGTACGAGCAGTACTTC. Its translation reads: CASSGQSGRAGYEQYF.